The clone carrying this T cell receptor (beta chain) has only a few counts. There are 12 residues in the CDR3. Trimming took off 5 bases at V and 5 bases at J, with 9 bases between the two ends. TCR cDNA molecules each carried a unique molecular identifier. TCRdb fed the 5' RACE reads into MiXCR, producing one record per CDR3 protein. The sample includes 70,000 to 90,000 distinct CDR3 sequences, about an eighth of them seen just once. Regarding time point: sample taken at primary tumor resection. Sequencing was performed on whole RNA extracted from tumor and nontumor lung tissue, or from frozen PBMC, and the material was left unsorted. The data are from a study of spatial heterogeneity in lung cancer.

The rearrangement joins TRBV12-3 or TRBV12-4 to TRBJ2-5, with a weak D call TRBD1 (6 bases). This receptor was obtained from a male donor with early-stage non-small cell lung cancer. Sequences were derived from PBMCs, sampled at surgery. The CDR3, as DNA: TGTGCCAGCAGTCGAGGGGGTGAGACCCAGTACTTC. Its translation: CASSRGGETQYF.